Listed below are T cell receptor beta chains from one sample, sequenced in a study of immune characterization of retroperitoneal liposarcoma. TCRdb redid the calling of the PCR reads with MiXCR, one entry per CDR3 protein. This table has 1,700 or so distinct CDR3 sequences, under 65% appearing once. The sample consisted of tumor tissue. Every receptor here comes from a male donor with retroperitoneal liposarcoma. Both conserved end residues are part of each CDR3. Each record gives: D gene, J gene, V gene, CDR3 length, clone size, CDR3 DNA, CDR3 protein. D genes are given only for firm matches. Clone sizes are given selectively: once, few, many, or a class where the clone is expanded.

-	TRBJ2-5	TRBV6-1	13	-	TGTGCCAGCAGCTACCATCTCAAAGAGACCCAGTACTTC	CASSYHLKETQYF
TRBD2	TRBJ2-3	TRBV6-1	15	-	TGTGCCAGCTCCAAAGTCGGACTAGCGGCAGATACGCAGTATTTT	CASSKVGLAADTQYF
-	TRBJ2-7	TRBV7-2	13	few	TGTGCCAGCAGCTTTAACGGGGGCTTTGAGCAGTACTTC	CASSFNGGFEQYF
TRBD2	TRBJ2-5	TRBV7-2	15	-	TGTGCCAGCAGCTTAGACAGCGGGGGGTACAATGAGCAGTACTTC	CASSLDSGGYNEQYF
TRBD2	TRBJ2-7	TRBV7-8	16	-	TGTGCCAGCAGGATGTACACTAGCGGGAGAATCTACGAGCAGTACTTC	CASRMYTSGRIYEQYF
-	TRBJ2-1	TRBV7-6	16	few	TGTGCCAGCAGCTTAGGCCCCACCCAGGATGGCTATGAGCAGTTCTTC	CASSLGPTQDGYEQFF
-	TRBJ2-7	TRBV7-2	13	few	TGTGCCAGCAGCTTGGACAACTACAATGAGCAGTACTTC	CASSLDNYNEQYF
TRBD2	TRBJ2-1	TRBV11-2	14	-	TGTGCCAGCAGCCGAGCGGGGTTCTACAATGAGCAGTTCTTC	CASSRAGFYNEQFF
-	TRBJ2-5	TRBV24-1	15	-	TGTGCCACCTCCGGCGGACCGGGGGCTACAAGGGAGCAGTACTTC	CATSGGPGATREQYF
-	TRBJ1-6	TRBV6-5	14	-	TGTGCCAGCACGGGACACGCAGATAATTCACCCCTCCACTTT	CASTGHADNSPLHF
-	TRBJ2-1	TRBV6-1	13	-	TGTGCCAGCAGCCCCCGAGGGGGGGAGACCCAGTTCTTC	CASSPRGGETQFF
-	TRBJ1-1	TRBV6-1	16	-	TGTGCCAGCAGTGAACGGGGCCCGGGGGCGAACACTGAAGCTTTCTTT	CASSERGPGANTEAFF
-	TRBJ2-1	TRBV6-9	15	few	TGTGCCAGCAGGTCGTGGGTTAGTTCCTACAATGAGCAGTTCTTC	CASRSWVSSYNEQFF
TRBD2	TRBJ2-1	TRBV12-3/TRBV12-4	15	-	TGTGCCAGCAGTTTTCGGACTAGCGGGGTTAATGAGCAGTTCTTC	CASSFRTSGVNEQFF
-	TRBJ2-3	TRBV7-6	14	-	TGTGCCAGCAGCTTATCGCTGAGGACAGATACGCAGTATTTT	CASSLSLRTDTQYF
-	TRBJ2-7	TRBV6-2/TRBV6-3	12	few	TGTGCCAGCAGTTACAGCCACTACGAGCAGTACTTC	CASSYSHYEQYF
TRBD1	TRBJ2-3	TRBV6-5	15	-	TGTGCCAGCAGTTACGATGACAGGGGCGCAGATACGCAGTATTTT	CASSYDDRGADTQYF
TRBD2	TRBJ2-3	TRBV6-1	15	-	TGTGCCAGCAGGGCCAGCGGGGGGCCCGGTGATACGCAGTATTTT	CASRASGGPGDTQYF